Each of the 2 T cell receptor beta chains below was sequenced from the same sample in a study of blood T cell repertoires in COVID-19. Clones were sequenced by immunoSEQ multiplex PCR, and TCRdb holds only the in-frame ones, with some missing. The sample includes 280,000 or so clones, approximately 91% seen only once; the top ten take roughly 9.1%. Sequenced: peripheral blood. Receptor source: a man aged 18 to 30 with active or convalescent COVID-19.

The chain joins TRBV25-1 to TRBJ2-2; 8 bases agree with TRBD1. CDR1 is MGHDK and CDR2 is SYGVNS in the germline V gene. The J segment lost 4 bases and the V segment lost 8 bases, leaving 6 bases of the junction unmatched. This CDR3 contains 14 residues. DNA of the CDR3: TGTGCCAGCGATTCAGGGGGCAGCACCGGGGAGCTGTTTTTT. Translated, it gives CASDSGGSTGELFF.

This clone has only a few counts. The gene calls are TRBV10-3 and TRBJ2-3, with D maybe TRBD2 (6 bases). From germline, CDR1 is ENHRY and CDR2 SYGVKD. The CDR3 extends over 16 amino acids. V was cut by 3 bases and J by 6 bases, with 19 bases left in between. Written as DNA, the CDR3 is TGTGCCATCAGTGATGGTACTAGCTACTTTGTGGATACGCAGTATTTT. It yields the protein CAISDGTSYFVDTQYF.